This T cell receptor beta chain came from a study of shared clonotypes between healthy human individuals. Healthy HIV-negative adults with no recent acute infections or vaccinations were recruited as donors. Sequencing was performed with immunoSEQ multiplex PCR; in TCRdb, only in-frame clones are kept and a portion is missing. Of a few million clones listed, roughly 93% are singletons. CDR1 and CDR2 from the germline V gene are MNHNY and SVGAGI (reference sequence). The CDR3 consists of 16 residues. V lost 2 bases and J lost 2; bases outside the gene matches: 7. Material for sequencing was naive CD4+ T cells from PBMCs. Subset specified: CD45RA+ positively selected. This clonotype originated in a man between 18 and 29 years old in good health. Some clones in this sample may be carry-over from other donors' samples. The chain has TRBV6-6 and TRBJ2-5; 8 bases align to TRBD2. In DNA form, the CDR3 reads TGTGCCAGCAGTTACGGGGTAGCGGGAAAGCAAGAGACCCAGTACTTC. Translated, it gives CASSYGVAGKQETQYF.